Included here is one T cell receptor beta chain sequence, with context. The antigen is undetermined. This CDR3 is 14 amino acids long. CDR1 and CDR2 (germline): SGHRS, YFSETQ. This specimen comes from a study of monozygotic twins with inflammatory bowel disease. TCRdb derives one entry per CDR3 protein from the 5' RACE reads, leaving out DNA. This table holds approximately 340,000 distinct CDR3 sequences. Broader study findings: Repertoire similarity matched across concordant and discordant twins, perhaps owing to limited power. Inverse Simpson values showed less TCRbeta diversity in IBD patients than in their healthy co-twins. Support was lacking for any single strong IBD-associated signal or clonotype.

Sequences were obtained from blood. This clonotype originated in a human donor with ulcerative colitis or Crohn's disease, or a healthy co-twin of an affected twin (not recorded which). This chain joins TRBV5-1 and TRBJ1-4. The CDR3 reads CASSLNPTNEKLFF.